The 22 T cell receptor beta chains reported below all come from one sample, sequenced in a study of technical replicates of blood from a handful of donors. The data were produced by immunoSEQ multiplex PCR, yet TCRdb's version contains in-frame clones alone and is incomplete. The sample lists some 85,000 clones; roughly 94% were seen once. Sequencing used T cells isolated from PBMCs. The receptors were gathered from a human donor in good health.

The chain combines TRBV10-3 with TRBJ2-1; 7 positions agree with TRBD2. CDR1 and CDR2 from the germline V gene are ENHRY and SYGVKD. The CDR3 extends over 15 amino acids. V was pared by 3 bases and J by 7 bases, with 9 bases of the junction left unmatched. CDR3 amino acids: CAISESGGVANEQFF. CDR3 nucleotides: TGTGCCATCAGTGAATCGGGAGGAGTAGCTAATGAGCAGTTCTTC.

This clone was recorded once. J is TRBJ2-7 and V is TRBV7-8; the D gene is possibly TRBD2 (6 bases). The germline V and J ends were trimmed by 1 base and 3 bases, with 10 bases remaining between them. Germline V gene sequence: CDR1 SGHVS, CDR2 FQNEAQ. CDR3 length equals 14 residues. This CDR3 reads CASSLVAGFYEQYF. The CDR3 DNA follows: TGTGCCAGCAGCTTAGTGGCGGGATTCTACGAGCAGTACTTC.

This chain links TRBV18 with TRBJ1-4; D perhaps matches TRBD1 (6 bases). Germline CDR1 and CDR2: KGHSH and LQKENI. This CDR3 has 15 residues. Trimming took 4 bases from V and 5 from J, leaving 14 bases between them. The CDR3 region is CASSLLDRENEKLFF. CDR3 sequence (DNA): TGTGCCAGCTCACTATTGGACAGAGAGAATGAAAAACTGTTTTTT.

CDR3 in amino acids: CASSQRTGGVYEQYF. The CDR3 region has the DNA TGTGCCAGCAGCCAAAGGACAGGGGGAGTCTACGAGCAGTACTTC. J is TRBJ2-7 and V is TRBV9; 10 positions match TRBD1. The trim removed 4 bases at V and 3 bases at J, leaving 7 bases unmatched. Germline V CDR1 and CDR2: SGDLS, YYNGEE. CDR3 size: 15 residues.

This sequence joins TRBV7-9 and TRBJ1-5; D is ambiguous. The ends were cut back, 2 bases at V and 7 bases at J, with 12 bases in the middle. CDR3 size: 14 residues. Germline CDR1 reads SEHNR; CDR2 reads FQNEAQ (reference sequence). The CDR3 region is CASSLTSGGQPQHF. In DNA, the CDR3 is TGTGCCAGCAGCTTAACTTCGGGTGGCCAGCCCCAGCATTTT.

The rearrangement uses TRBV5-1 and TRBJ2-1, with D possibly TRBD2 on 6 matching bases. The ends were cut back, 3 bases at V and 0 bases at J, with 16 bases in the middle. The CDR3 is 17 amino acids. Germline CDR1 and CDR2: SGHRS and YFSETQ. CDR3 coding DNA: TGCGCCAGCAGCTCCCTAGCGTTAGGAAGCTCCTACAATGAGCAGTTCTTC. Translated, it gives CASSSLALGSSYNEQFF.

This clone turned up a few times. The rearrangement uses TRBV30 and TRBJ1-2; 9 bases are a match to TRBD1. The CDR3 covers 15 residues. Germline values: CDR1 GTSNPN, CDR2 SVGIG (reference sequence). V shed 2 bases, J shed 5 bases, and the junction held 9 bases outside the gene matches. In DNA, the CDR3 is TGTGCCTGGAGTCCAGATACAGGGGGCGCGTATGGCTACACCTTC. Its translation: CAWSPDTGGAYGYTF.

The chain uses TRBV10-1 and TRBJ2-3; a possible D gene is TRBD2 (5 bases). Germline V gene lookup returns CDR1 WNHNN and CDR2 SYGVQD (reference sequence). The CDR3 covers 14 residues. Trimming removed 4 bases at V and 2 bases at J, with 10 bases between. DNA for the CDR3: TGCGCCAGCAGTGTTTGGGGAGACACAGATACGCAGTATTTT. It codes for CASSVWGDTDTQYF.

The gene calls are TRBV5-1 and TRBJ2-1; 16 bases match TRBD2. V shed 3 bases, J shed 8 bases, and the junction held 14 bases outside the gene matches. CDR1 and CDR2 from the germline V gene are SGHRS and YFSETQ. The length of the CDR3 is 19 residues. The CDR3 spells CASSSSVGTSGRARDEQFF. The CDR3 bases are TGCGCCAGCAGCTCCTCGGTGGGGACTAGCGGGAGGGCCCGCGATGAGCAGTTCTTC.

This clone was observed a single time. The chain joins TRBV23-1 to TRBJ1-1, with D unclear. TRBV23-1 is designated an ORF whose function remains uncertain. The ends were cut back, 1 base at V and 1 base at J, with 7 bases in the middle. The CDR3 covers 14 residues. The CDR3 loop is CASSQFSGNTEAFF. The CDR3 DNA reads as TGCGCCAGCAGTCAATTTAGCGGGAACACTGAAGCTTTCTTT.

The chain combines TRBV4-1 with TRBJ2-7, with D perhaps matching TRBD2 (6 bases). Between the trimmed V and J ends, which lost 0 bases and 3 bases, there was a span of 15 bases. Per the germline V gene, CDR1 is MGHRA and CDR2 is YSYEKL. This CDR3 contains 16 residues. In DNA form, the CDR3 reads TGCGCCAGCAGCCAAGATCGGAGGGGTTTTCACTACGAGCAGTACTTC. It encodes CASSQDRRGFHYEQYF.

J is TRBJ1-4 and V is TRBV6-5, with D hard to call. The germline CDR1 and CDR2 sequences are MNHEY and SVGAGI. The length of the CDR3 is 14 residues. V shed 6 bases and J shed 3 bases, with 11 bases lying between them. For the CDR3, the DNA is TGTGCCAGCAGGCCCGGGGAGGCTAATGAAAAACTGTTTTTT. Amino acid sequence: CASRPGEANEKLFF.

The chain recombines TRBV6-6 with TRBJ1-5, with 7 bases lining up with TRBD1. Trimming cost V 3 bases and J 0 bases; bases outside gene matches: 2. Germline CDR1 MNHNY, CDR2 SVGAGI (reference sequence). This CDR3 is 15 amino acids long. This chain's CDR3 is CASSYSGGSNQPQHF. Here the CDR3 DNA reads TGTGCCAGCAGTTATTCAGGGGGTAGCAATCAGCCCCAGCATTTT.

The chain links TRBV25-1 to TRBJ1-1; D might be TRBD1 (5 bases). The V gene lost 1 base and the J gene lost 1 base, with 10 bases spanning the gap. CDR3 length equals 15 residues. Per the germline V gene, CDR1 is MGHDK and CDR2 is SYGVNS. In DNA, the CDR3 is TGTGCCAGCAGTGAATCGGCGGGGGGGAACACTGAAGCTTTCTTT. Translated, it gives CASSESAGGNTEAFF.

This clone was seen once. The DNA of the CDR3 is TGTGCCAGCAGCTTAACGTCTAGCGGTCCCGGGGTAAATGAGCAGTTCTTC. It translates to CASSLTSSGPGVNEQFF. The chain is built from TRBV7-3 and TRBJ2-1, with 7 bases matching TRBD2. After removal of 0 bases from V and 7 bases from J, the junction contained 12 bases not matched to a gene. The CDR3 has 17 residues. Looked up from germline, CDR1 is SGHTA and CDR2 is FQGTGA.

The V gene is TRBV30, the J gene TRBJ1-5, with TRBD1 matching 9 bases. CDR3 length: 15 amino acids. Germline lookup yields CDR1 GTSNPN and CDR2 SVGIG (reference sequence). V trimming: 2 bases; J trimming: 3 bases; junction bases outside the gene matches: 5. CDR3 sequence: CAWSSDRGFNQPQHF. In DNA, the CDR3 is TGTGCCTGGAGTTCGGACAGGGGCTTCAATCAGCCCCAGCATTTT.

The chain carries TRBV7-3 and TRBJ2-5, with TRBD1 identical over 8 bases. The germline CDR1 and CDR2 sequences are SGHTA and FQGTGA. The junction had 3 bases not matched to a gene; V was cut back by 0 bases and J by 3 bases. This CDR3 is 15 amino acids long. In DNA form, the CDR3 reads TGTGCCAGCAGCTTAACGGGACAGGCAGAAGAGACCCAGTACTTC. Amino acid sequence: CASSLTGQAEETQYF. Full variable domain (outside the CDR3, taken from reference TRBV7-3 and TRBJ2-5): GAGVSQTPSNKVTEKGKYVELRCDPISGHTALYWYRQSLGQGPEFLIYFQGTGAADDSGLPNDRFFAVRPEGSVSTLKIQRTERGDSAVYLCASSLTGQAEETQYFGPGTRLLVL.

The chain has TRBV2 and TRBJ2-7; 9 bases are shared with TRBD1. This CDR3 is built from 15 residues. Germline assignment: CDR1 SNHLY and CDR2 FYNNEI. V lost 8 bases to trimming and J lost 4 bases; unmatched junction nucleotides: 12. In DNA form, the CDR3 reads TGTGCCAGCCTCGTACCGGGACAGGGTATGTACGAGCAGTACTTC. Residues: CASLVPGQGMYEQYF.

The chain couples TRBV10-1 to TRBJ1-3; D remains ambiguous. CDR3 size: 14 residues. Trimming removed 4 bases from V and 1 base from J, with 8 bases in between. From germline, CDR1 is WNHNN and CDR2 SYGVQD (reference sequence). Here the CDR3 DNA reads TGCGCCAGCAGTGTCGGAGCATCTGGAAACACCATATATTTT. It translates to CASSVGASGNTIYF.

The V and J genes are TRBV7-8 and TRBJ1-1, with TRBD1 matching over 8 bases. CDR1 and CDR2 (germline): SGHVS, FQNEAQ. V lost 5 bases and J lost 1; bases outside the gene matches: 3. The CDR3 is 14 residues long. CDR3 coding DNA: TGTGCCAGCAGCCAAGACAGGGGGAACACTGAAGCTTTCTTT. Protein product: CASSQDRGNTEAFF.

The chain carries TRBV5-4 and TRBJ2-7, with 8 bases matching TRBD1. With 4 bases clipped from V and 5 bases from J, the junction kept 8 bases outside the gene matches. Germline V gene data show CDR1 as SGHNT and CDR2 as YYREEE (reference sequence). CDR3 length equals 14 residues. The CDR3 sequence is CASSARGRVDEQYF. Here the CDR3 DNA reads TGTGCCAGCAGCGCCAGGGGGCGCGTGGACGAGCAGTACTTC.

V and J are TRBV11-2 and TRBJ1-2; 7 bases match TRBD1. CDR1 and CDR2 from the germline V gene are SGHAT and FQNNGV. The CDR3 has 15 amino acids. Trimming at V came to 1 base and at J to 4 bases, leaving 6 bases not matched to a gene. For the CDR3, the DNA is TGTGCCAGCAGCTTAGTCCGCCAGGGGGTCTATGGCTACACCTTC. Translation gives CASSLVRQGVYGYTF.